This T cell receptor (beta chain) was found in a study of T-cell memory formation after mild COVID-19. Study details: TCR clusters were mostly confined to one donor each. Study-wide results and caveats: Second-wave clones reaching peak frequency on day 37 lacked confirmed SARS-CoV-2 specificity. Contracting clones from day 15 to 85 had balanced CD4/CD8; later expanders favoured CD4+.

Per germline, CDR1 MNHEY and CDR2 SVGAGI. This CDR3 region has 16 residues. V lost 0 bases, J lost 4 bases, and 15 bases lay in between. To note about this clonotype: Its antigen is not known.

TCRdb re-analysed the 5' RACE reads in MiXCR, keeping a single row per CDR3 protein. The profile shows about 430,000 distinct CDR3 sequences, roughly 18% of them singletons. This sequence originates from a man between 18 and 29 years old who had mild COVID-19 (a few samples of this study predate the infection). Cell type and time point are not known. The V call is TRBV6-5, the J call TRBJ1-2, with unresolved D. Material for sequencing was PBMCs or a T cell subset sorted from them (not recorded which). The CDR3 nucleotides read TGTGCCAGCAGTTACTCATCTGGGTCGAGCGCCTATGGCTACACCTTC. This translates into CASSYSSGSSAYGYTF.